These T cell receptor beta chains were read from a single sample in a study of T-cell reconstitution after alpha-beta-depleted transplantation in children. TCRdb reprocessed the PCR reads with MiXCR, giving one entry per CDR3 protein. The sample lists around 450,000 distinct CDR3 sequences, more than 9% occurring once. The sequencing here drew on PBMCs, taken before TCRalphabeta/CD19-depleted stem cell transplant. Receptors were obtained from a child between 2 and 9 years old with inherited bone marrow failure, due to receive a stem cell transplant. CDR3s include the opening cysteine and the closing phenylalanine or tryptophan. A D gene is named only where the DNA matches it firmly. Clone size, where shown, is once, few, many, or a class for clones that have expanded.

D	size	V	J	DNA	CDR3
TRBD2	many	TRBV29-1	TRBJ2-7	TGCAGCGCCGGGACTAGCGGATACGAGCAGTACTTC	CSAGTSGYEQYF
.	many	TRBV6-2/TRBV6-3	TRBJ1-1	TGTGCCAGCAGTTACAACGGGGGAAACACTGAAGCTTTCTTT	CASSYNGGNTEAFF
.	many	TRBV6-2/TRBV6-3	TRBJ1-5	TGTGCCAGCAGCTCCGAATCTGTCCAGCCCCAGCATTTT	CASSSESVQPQHF
TRBD2	many	TRBV7-9	TRBJ2-1	TGTGCCAGCAGTCCCCTCACTAGCGGGCGCGCGCGTGAGCAGTTCTTC	CASSPLTSGRAREQFF
.	.	TRBV19	TRBJ2-1	TGTGCCACTCGCCCTGGGGGCCGTTCCTACAATGAGCAGTTCTTC	CATRPGGRSYNEQFF
TRBD1	.	TRBV20-1	TRBJ1-1	TGCAGTGCTAGAGATTCGGGGACAGGGCACACTGAAGCTTTCTTT	CSARDSGTGHTEAFF
TRBD2	many	TRBV27	TRBJ2-3	TGTGCCAGCAGCCCCGGGACTAGCGGGAGAGGCACGCAGTATTTT	CASSPGTSGRGTQYF
.	many	TRBV28	TRBJ2-5	TGTGCCAGCAGCCCCCGGTCCGGGCTCGCGGAGACCCAGTACTTC	CASSPRSGLAETQYF
.	.	TRBV19	TRBJ2-1	TGTGCCAGTTCTCATATCCCTAGCTCCTACAATGAGCAGTTCTTC	CASSHIPSSYNEQFF
.	many	TRBV20-1	TRBJ2-2	TGCAGTGCTAGTGTCGGACAGCACGCATGGGGGGAGCTGTTTTTT	CSASVGQHAWGELFF
.	many	TRBV4-2	TRBJ2-3	TGTGCCAGCAGCCAAGAAACTTACGAAGATACGCAGTATTTT	CASSQETYEDTQYF
TRBD1	few	TRBV30	TRBJ1-2	TGTGCCTGGAGGATCAAGGCAGGGGGGATTGGCTACACCTTC	CAWRIKAGGIGYTF
TRBD1	many	TRBV5-1	TRBJ1-2	TGCGCCAGCAGCTCTTACACAGGGGACTATGGCTACACCTTC	CASSSYTGDYGYTF
.	.	TRBV5-3	TRBJ1-1	TGTGCCAGAAGCTGCACTTCCGGGATGAACACTGAAGCTTTCTTT	CARSCTSGMNTEAFF
.	.	TRBV27	TRBJ2-2	TGTGCCAGCAGCATTGGACAGCACACCGGGGAGCTGTTTTTT	CASSIGQHTGELFF
.	many	TRBV12-3/TRBV12-4	TRBJ2-1	TGTGCCAGCAGTGGATACCGGGACCAGCAGTTCTTC	CASSGYRDQQFF
TRBD1	many	TRBV27	TRBJ1-6	TGTGCCAGCAGTTTTGACAGGGGCTATTCACCCCTCCACTTT	CASSFDRGYSPLHF
.	many	TRBV20-1	TRBJ2-5	TGCAGTGCTAGAGATCGAGGAGCAGAGACCCAGTACTTC	CSARDRGAETQYF
TRBD2	many	TRBV7-2	TRBJ2-2	TGTGCCAGCAGCTTAGCGCGTCTAGCGGGGGCCGGGGAGCTGTTTTTT	CASSLARLAGAGELFF
.	many	TRBV28	TRBJ2-4	TGTGCCAGCCTTCCTTACGGCGCCAAAAACATTCAGTACTTC	CASLPYGAKNIQYF
.	.	TRBV7-2	TRBJ1-3	TGTGCCAGCGCCTGGGGGCCTGGAAACACCATATATTTT	CASAWGPGNTIYF
TRBD2	many	TRBV4-3	TRBJ2-3	TGCGCCAGCAGCCAAACCGAAGGACTAGCGGGAGGACTATCAGATACGCAGTATTTT	CASSQTEGLAGGLSDTQYF
TRBD2	many	TRBV7-8	TRBJ2-3	TGTGCCAGCAGCTTCCCCCTTAGCGGGAGTTGGGCAGATACGCAGTATTTT	CASSFPLSGSWADTQYF
.	many	TRBV4-3	TRBJ2-3	TGCGCCAGCAGCCAAGTAGCAGGGCCAGATACGCAGTATTTT	CASSQVAGPDTQYF
.	few	TRBV5-6	TRBJ1-1	TGTGCCAGCAGCTCGAAGCGACAGGCCGACACTGAAGCTTTCTTT	CASSSKRQADTEAFF
TRBD2	many	TRBV6-5	TRBJ2-1	TGTGCCAGCAGTTCACCCGTAAGAACCGGGACTAGCGGGCCGAATGAGCAGTTCTTC	CASSSPVRTGTSGPNEQFF
TRBD2	few	TRBV19	TRBJ2-1	TGTGCCAGTAGGGGAAGCGGGAACAATGAGCAGTTCTTC	CASRGSGNNEQFF
TRBD1	many	TRBV12-3/TRBV12-4	TRBJ2-7	TGTGCCAGCAGCGAGAGGGACAGGGGGGCGCGGGAGCAGTACTTC	CASSERDRGAREQYF
TRBD2	many	TRBV6-1	TRBJ2-7	TGTGCCAGCAGTGGACTAGCGGGGCCCCCCCACGAGCAGTACTTC	CASSGLAGPPHEQYF
.	many	TRBV27	TRBJ2-5	TGTGCCAGCAGCGGGGCAGCGGGCGGCTGGGAGACCCAGTACTTC	CASSGAAGGWETQYF
.	many	TRBV7-9	TRBJ2-7	TGTGCCAGCAGCTTAGTAACTCCGGAGGAGCAGTACTTC	CASSLVTPEEQYF
TRBD2	many	TRBV2	TRBJ2-1	TGTGCCAGCAGTGGATTAGCGGGAGTGGACAATGAGCAGTTCTTC	CASSGLAGVDNEQFF
TRBD2	.	TRBV5-1	TRBJ2-7	TGCGCCAGCACCCTAGGGACTAGCGGGATATACGAGCAGTACTTC	CASTLGTSGIYEQYF
TRBD2	many	TRBV4-3	TRBJ2-1	TGCGCCAGCAGCCAAGTCGGATGGGGAGCGGGAGGCCGGGACAATGAGCAGTTCTTC	CASSQVGWGAGGRDNEQFF
.	many	TRBV20-1	TRBJ2-7	TGCAGTGCTAGGCCTGGGAGCGGAGGCCCCTACGAGCAGTACTTC	CSARPGSGGPYEQYF
.	many	TRBV5-6	TRBJ1-2	TGTGCCAGCAGCTTGTCGGAAGGCTATGGCTACACCTTC	CASSLSEGYGYTF
TRBD1	many	TRBV4-3	TRBJ2-7	TGCGCCAGCAGCCAAGAGCGGGGGACAGGGTCCCGTTTCGAGCAGTACTTC	CASSQERGTGSRFEQYF
.	many	TRBV5-1	TRBJ2-5	TGCGCCAGCAGCATGAGCGAGACCCAGTACTTC	CASSMSETQYF
.	many	TRBV7-9	TRBJ2-7	TGTGCCAGCAGCTTAGAGACAGGGAGGTGGGAGCAGTACTTC	CASSLETGRWEQYF